The 21 T cell receptor beta chains below come from one sample, sequenced in a study of shared clonotypes between healthy human individuals. Terminally differentiated effector memory CD45RA+ cells were left out of the naive CD8 fraction, which was CD45RO-negative and positively selected for CCR7. Generated by immunoSEQ multiplex PCR, the TCRdb table keeps only in-frame clones and is missing some. The data show just over 2,000,000 clones, roughly 95% seen once. Sequences were obtained from naive CD8+ T cells sorted from blood. All receptors derive from a man younger than 35 in good health.

The V gene is TRBV11-2, the J gene TRBJ2-1, with no clear D. Trimming left V 4 bases short and J 4 bases short, with 17 bases between. The germline V gene encodes CDR1 SGHAT and CDR2 FQNNGV. CDR3 length: 16 amino acids. CDR3: CASSSLLGPYYNEQFF. The CDR3 coding sequence is TGTGCCAGCAGCTCCCTATTAGGCCCTTATTACAATGAGCAGTTCTTC.

V is TRBV7-9 and J is TRBJ1-6; D possibly corresponds to TRBD1 (5 bases). Germline V lookup: CDR1 SEHNR, CDR2 FQNEAQ (reference sequence). V was clipped by 2 bases and J by 10 bases, with 18 bases between them. The length of the CDR3 is 16 residues. The CDR3 sequence: CASSLIAVGLSSPLHF. The CDR3 region has the DNA TGTGCCAGCAGCTTAATTGCGGTGGGGCTCAGCTCACCCCTCCACTTT.

The chain carries TRBV19 and TRBJ1-1, with 9 positions matching TRBD1. From germline, CDR1 is LNHDA and CDR2 SQIVND (reference sequence). The junction had 4 bases not matched to a gene; V was cut back by 7 bases and J by 1 base. This CDR3 is 14 amino acids long. CDR3 coding DNA: TGTGCCAGTACGCTGGGACAGGGGAACACTGAAGCTTTCTTT. This encodes CASTLGQGNTEAFF.

V gene TRBV4-1 combines with J gene TRBJ2-7; 10 nucleotides match TRBD2. The CDR3 has 16 amino acids. Germline CDR1 is MGHRA and CDR2 is YSYEKL. Trimming cost V 3 bases and J 2 bases; bases outside gene matches: 7. The CDR3 DNA follows: TGCGCCAGCAGCCAGGCTAGCGGGAGTGCAACCTACGAGCAGTACTTC. Translated: CASSQASGSATYEQYF.

The V gene is TRBV6-5, the J gene TRBJ1-2; D is perhaps TRBD1 (6 bases). The CDR3 runs 15 residues. Trimming stripped 0 bases from V and 4 bases from J, with 12 bases between. CDR1 MNHEY and CDR2 SVGAGI come from the germline V gene. CDR3 protein: CASSYSEAGVYGYTF. The DNA of the CDR3 is TGTGCCAGCAGTTACTCGGAGGCAGGGGTCTATGGCTACACCTTC.

V is TRBV4-1 and J is TRBJ2-7; a possible D gene is TRBD1 (6 bases). The V end was cut by 2 bases, the J end by 9 bases, with 20 bases between. Germline V CDR1 and CDR2: MGHRA, YSYEKL. CDR3 length: 15 residues. The CDR3 is CASSQLQGHPGRQYF. CDR3 in DNA: TGCGCCAGCAGCCAACTACAGGGCCATCCCGGCCGGCAGTACTTC.

With respect to this clone: The same CDR3 also results from other DNA sequences found in this sample. The V gene is TRBV5-1, the J gene TRBJ2-1; TRBD2 matches at 12 bases. Trimming removed 4 bases from V and 2 bases from J; junction bases left unmatched: 4. The germline V gene encodes CDR1 SGHRS and CDR2 YFSETQ. This CDR3 is 16 amino acids long. For the CDR3, the DNA is TGCGCCAGCAGCCTCGGACTAGCGGGAACCTACAATGAGCAGTTCTTC. Translated: CASSLGLAGTYNEQFF. Based on the CDR3 plus reference TRBV5-1 and TRBJ2-1, the full variable domain is KAGVTQTPRYLIKTRGQQVTLSCSPISGHRSVSWYQQTPGQGLQFLFEYFSETQRNKGNFPGRFSGRQFSNSRSEMNVSTLELGDSALYLCASSLGLAGTYNEQFFGPGTRLTVL.

The chain uses TRBV30 and TRBJ1-3; possibly TRBD1 for D (6 bases). The CDR3 runs to 20 residues. CDR1 is GTSNPN and CDR2 is SVGIG in the germline V gene (reference sequence). The ends were cut back, 1 base at V and 2 bases at J, with 27 bases in the middle. The DNA for the CDR3 is TGTGCCTGGAGTGGAGCCATGAGCGACAGGTTAGAGGCCCCTGGAAACACCATATATTTT. Translation: CAWSGAMSDRLEAPGNTIYF.

This clone was counted a few times. The genes are TRBV9 and TRBJ1-2, with TRBD1 identical over 8 bases. The CDR3 is 15 amino acids. The V gene's germline CDR1 is SGDLS and CDR2 YYNGEE. V was pared by 4 bases and J by 0 bases, with 5 bases of the junction left unmatched. The CDR3 nucleotides read TGTGCCAGCAGCCCCCGGACAGGGACTAACTATGGCTACACCTTC. Protein: CASSPRTGTNYGYTF.

The J gene is TRBJ2-3, the V gene TRBV9; D remains ambiguous. V lost 4 bases, J lost 2 bases, and 14 bases lay in between. The germline V gene has CDR1 SGDLS and CDR2 YYNGEE. CDR3 length: 15 amino acids. CDR3 coding DNA: TGTGCCAGCAGCCCCTCCCATAGATACACAGATACGCAGTATTTT. Encoded protein: CASSPSHRYTDTQYF.

J is TRBJ2-5 and V is TRBV28, with 10 bases matching TRBD1. With V trimmed by 5 bases and J by 2 bases, 5 bases remained unmatched. Germline V CDR1 and CDR2: MDHEN, SYDVKM. This CDR3 is built from 15 residues. CDR3 sequence: CASSPSGQGQETQYF. The CDR3 bases are TGTGCCAGCAGTCCCTCGGGACAGGGGCAAGAGACCCAGTACTTC.

As regards this clone: The same CDR3 arises from other DNA sequences in this sample as well. The chain employs TRBV18 and TRBJ2-5; weak D call: TRBD1 (5 bases). This CDR3 comprises 13 residues. The germline gives CDR1 KGHSH, CDR2 LQKENI. Trimming took 6 bases from V and 3 from J, leaving 11 bases between them. CDR3 region: CASSPTGEETQYF. CDR3 sequence (DNA): TGTGCCAGCTCGCCTACAGGAGAAGAGACCCAGTACTTC.

The chain carries TRBV9 and TRBJ2-7; 7 bases match TRBD2. The germline CDR1 and CDR2 sequences are SGDLS and YYNGEE. The CDR3 has 15 residues. V gave up 4 bases and J gave up 4 bases; unmatched junction bases: 11. CDR3 residues: CASSPGASGGYEQYF. The CDR3, as DNA: TGTGCCAGCAGCCCCGGAGCTAGCGGCGGGTACGAGCAGTACTTC.

The V call is TRBV7-6, the J call TRBJ1-2, with D perhaps TRBD1 (6 bases). Germline CDR1 reads SGHVS; CDR2 reads FNYEAQ. There are 14 residues in the CDR3. V dropped 5 bases and J dropped 8 bases, with 18 bases sitting between them. CDR3 loop: CASSPWTVPGGYTF. CDR3 in DNA: TGTGCCAGCAGCCCCTGGACAGTACCGGGAGGCTACACCTTC.

The chain is built from TRBV6-5 and TRBJ2-3, with D perhaps matching TRBD2 (5 bases). Trimming pared 2 bases from V and 8 bases from J, leaving 14 bases between. The CDR3 runs to 14 residues. Germline CDR1 and CDR2: MNHEY and SVGAGI. The CDR3 is CASSYGGGTPTQYF. CDR3 sequence (DNA): TGTGCCAGCAGTTACGGAGGCGGAACTCCTACGCAGTATTTT.

This chain links TRBV30 with TRBJ2-7; TRBD1 agrees at 8 bases. Germline lookup yields CDR1 GTSNPN and CDR2 SVGIG (reference sequence). The CDR3 spans 13 residues. V lost 1 base to trimming and J lost 5 bases; unmatched junction nucleotides: 4. The CDR3 DNA is TGTGCCTGGAGTGACAGGGGGATAAACGAGCAGTACTTC. This encodes CAWSDRGINEQYF. The variable domain in full, completed from reference TRBV30 and TRBJ2-7, reads SQTIHQWPATLVQPVGSPLSLECTVEGTSNPNLYWYRQAAGRGLQLLFYSVGIGQISSEVPQNLSASRPQDRQFILSSKKLLLSDSGFYLCAWSDRGINEQYFGPGTRLTVT.

The chain has TRBV4-1 and TRBJ2-7; D call uncertain. The CDR3 is made up of 14 amino acids. V lost 0 bases to trimming and J lost 6 bases, with 12 bases between them. Germline V CDR1 and CDR2: MGHRA, YSYEKL. This CDR3 reads CASSQESRSREQYF. The CDR3 DNA sequence: TGCGCCAGCAGCCAAGAGTCTAGAAGTCGCGAGCAGTACTTC.

The chain has TRBV6-1 and TRBJ1-6; TRBD1 matches at 7 bases. The V segment lost 4 bases and the J segment 0 bases; nucleotides outside the gene matches: 3. The CDR3 runs 16 residues. Per germline, CDR1 MNHNS and CDR2 SASEGT. The CDR3 protein is CASSGTGPSYNSPLHF. In nucleotides, the CDR3 is TGTGCCAGCAGTGGGACAGGCCCCTCCTATAATTCACCCCTCCACTTT.

This clone appeared a single time. CDR3 residues: CASTELVDSTDTQYF. CDR3 coding DNA: TGTGCCAGCACCGAATTGGTAGATAGCACAGATACGCAGTATTTT. J is TRBJ2-3 and V is TRBV6-1; no reliable D call. In germline, CDR1 is MNHNS, CDR2 SASEGT. The CDR3 is 15 residues long. With 7 bases removed from V and 0 bases from J, the gap between germline ends came to 14 bases.

This clone was seen only once. V is TRBV2 and J is TRBJ1-6, with unresolved D. Germline values: CDR1 SNHLY, CDR2 FYNNEI. The CDR3 consists of 16 residues. Trimming shortened V by 4 bases and J by 5 bases, and 15 bases separated the two germline ends. CDR3 DNA sequence: TGTGCCAGCAGTGTCTACCGGGAATCCGATAATTCACCCCTCCACTTT. Translation: CASSVYRESDNSPLHF. Complete variable domain (other parts from reference TRBV2 and TRBJ1-6): EPEVTQTPSHQVTQMGQEVILRCVPISNHLYFYWYRQILGQKVEFLVSFYNNEISEKSEIFDDQFSVERPDGSNFTLKIRSTKLEDSAMYFCASSVYRESDNSPLHFGNGTRLTVT.

V usage is TRBV11-2 and J usage is TRBJ2-3, with D perhaps matching TRBD2 (6 bases). Deletions cut 5 bases from V and 1 base from J, with 10 bases between. The germline gives CDR1 SGHAT, CDR2 FQNNGV. CDR3 length: 14 residues. CDR3 in amino acids: CASSDSGGTDTQYF. CDR3 DNA: TGTGCCAGCAGCGACTCGGGGGGCACAGATACGCAGTATTTT.